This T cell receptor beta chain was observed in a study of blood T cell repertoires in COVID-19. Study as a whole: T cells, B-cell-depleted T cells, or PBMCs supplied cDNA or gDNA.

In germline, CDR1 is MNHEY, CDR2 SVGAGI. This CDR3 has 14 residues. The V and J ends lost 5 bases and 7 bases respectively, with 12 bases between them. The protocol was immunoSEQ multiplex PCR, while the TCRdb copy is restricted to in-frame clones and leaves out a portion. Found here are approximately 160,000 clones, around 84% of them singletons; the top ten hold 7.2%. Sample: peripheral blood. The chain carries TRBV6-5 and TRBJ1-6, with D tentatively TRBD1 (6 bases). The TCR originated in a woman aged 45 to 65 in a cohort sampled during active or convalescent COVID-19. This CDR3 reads CASSPQGRNSPLHF. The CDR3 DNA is TGTGCCAGCAGTCCCCAGGGGCGCAATTCACCCCTCCACTTT.